A single sample gave rise to the 27 T cell receptor beta chains below, sequenced in a study of blood T cells in healthy people across ages. Primers used in a second PCR of roughly 7 to 11 cycles were a sample-barcoded 5' primer and a J-beta primer mix. In TCRdb, the 5' RACE reads were re-called with MiXCR into one record per CDR3 protein. The table has around 1,700,000 distinct CDR3 sequences, roughly 27% seen once; the top ten hold 7.7%. The sequencing sample was made of blood. Receptors were obtained from a woman in her twenties or thirties in good health.

This clonotype showed up just once. V is TRBV29-1 and J is TRBJ2-2; either TRBD1 or TRBD2 may fit D (5 bases each). The germline V and J ends were trimmed by 6 bases and 8 bases, with 13 bases remaining between them. Germline CDR1 reads SQVTM; CDR2 reads ANQGSEA. There are 12 residues in the CDR3. CDR3 loop: CSVKGDLGELFF. The CDR3 DNA is TGCAGCGTCAAAGGGGACCTGGGGGAGCTGTTTTTT.

This clonotype came up a few times. The chain carries TRBV20-1 and TRBJ2-3, with 9 bases identical to TRBD2. Germline V lookup: CDR1 DFQATT, CDR2 SNEGSKA (reference sequence). J gave up 2 bases and V 6 bases, and 9 bases lay outside the gene matches. The CDR3 is 15 residues long. In DNA form, the CDR3 reads TGCAGTGCCCCGGCGGGCGGGGGGGACACAGATACGCAGTATTTT. It encodes CSAPAGGGDTDTQYF.

The V call is TRBV18, the J call TRBJ1-6; D is perhaps TRBD1 (5 bases). Trimming took 2 bases from V and 7 from J, leaving 12 bases between them. The CDR3 totals 15 residues. Per germline, CDR1 KGHSH and CDR2 LQKENI. For the CDR3, the DNA is TGTGCCAGCTCACCATCGGCCAGGGAGAATTCACCCCTCCACTTT. It is translated as CASSPSARENSPLHF.

This chain joins TRBV6-4 and TRBJ1-1, with a possible D match to TRBD1 (5 bases). CDR3 length: 15 residues. The V and J ends lost 8 bases and 0 bases respectively, with 16 bases between them. Germline V gives CDR1 MRHNA, CDR2 SNTAGT. CDR3 residues: CASAADGGMNTEAFF. The CDR3 DNA reads TGTGCCAGCGCGGCCGACGGGGGGATGAACACTGAAGCTTTCTTT.

In this sample, this clonotype turned up many times. V is TRBV6-1 and J is TRBJ2-1; weak D call: TRBD2 (5 bases). Germline V gives CDR1 MNHNS, CDR2 SASEGT. V shed 1 base and J shed 0 bases, with 16 bases lying between them. The CDR3 totals 18 residues. The CDR3 DNA follows: TGTGCCAGCAGTGAAGACCGATTCGGGATCTCCTCCTACAATGAGCAGTTCTTC. Amino acids: CASSEDRFGISSYNEQFF.

There are many counts of this clonotype. The genes are TRBV24-1 and TRBJ2-1, with 10 positions matching TRBD1. This CDR3 contains 16 residues. The trim removed 7 bases at V and 10 bases at J, leaving 15 bases unmatched. Germline V lookup: CDR1 KGHDR, CDR2 SFDVKD. The CDR3 coding sequence is TGTGCCACCAGCCTAGCCGTCGGGACAGGGGCACTCGAGCAGTTCTTC. It encodes CATSLAVGTGALEQFF.

At least ten counts were recorded for this clonotype. This chain connects TRBV2 to TRBJ1-5; D call uncertain. Germline V gene lookup returns CDR1 SNHLY and CDR2 FYNNEI. This CDR3 contains 16 residues. Trimming left V 2 bases short and J 5 bases short, with 16 bases between. The CDR3 sequence: CASSETSWGFDQPQHF. CDR3 DNA sequence: TGTGCCAGCAGTGAAACATCATGGGGTTTCGATCAGCCCCAGCATTTT.

The chain has TRBV15 and TRBJ2-7, with D tentatively TRBD2 (7 bases). V lost 3 bases and J 1 base, leaving 19 bases between the germline ends. CDR1 and CDR2 (germline): LNHNV, YYDKDF (reference sequence). The CDR3 extends over 17 amino acids. CDR3 bases: TGTGCCACCAGCAGTCAAGCGGGACGGACAGTTTCCTACGAGCAGTACTTC. Translated, it gives CATSSQAGRTVSYEQYF.

This clonotype was detected only a few times. This sequence joins TRBV29-1 and TRBJ1-6, with a weak D call TRBD1 (6 bases). CDR1 SQVTM and CDR2 ANQGSEA come from the germline V gene. V was pared by 0 bases and J by 7 bases, with 13 bases between. The CDR3 is made up of 15 amino acids. This CDR3 is CSVEDQRGANSPLHF. CDR3 nucleotide sequence: TGCAGCGTTGAAGATCAACGGGGGGCGAATTCACCCCTCCACTTT.

This clonotype came up many times. This sequence joins TRBV7-2 and TRBJ2-5, with 13 bases fitting TRBD2. CDR1 SGHTA and CDR2 FQGNSA come from the germline V gene. Trimming at V came to 0 bases and at J to 4 bases, leaving 5 bases not matched to a gene. The CDR3 is 17 amino acids. Written as DNA, the CDR3 is TGTGCCAGCAGCTTAGCAGGACTAGCGGGAGTCCTAGAGACCCAGTACTTC. Its translation is CASSLAGLAGVLETQYF. Full variable domain (missing parts from reference TRBV7-2 and TRBJ2-5): GAGVSQSPSNKVTEKGKDVELRCDPISGHTALYWYRQSLGQGLEFLIYFQGNSAPDKSGLPSDRFSAERTGGSVSTLTIQRTQQEDSAVYLCASSLAGLAGVLETQYFGPGTRLLVL.

The chain employs TRBV5-1 and TRBJ2-1; 15 nucleotides line up with TRBD2. Trimming took 3 bases from V and 6 from J; bases not matched to a gene: 4. Germline CDR1 and CDR2: SGHRS and YFSETQ. This CDR3 contains 16 residues. CDR3: CASSWTSGGGRNEQFF. The CDR3 DNA sequence: TGCGCCAGCAGCTGGACTAGCGGGGGGGGTCGCAATGAGCAGTTCTTC.

The chain employs TRBV27 and TRBJ1-2; D ambiguous. This CDR3 spans 13 amino acids. Trimming removed 4 bases from V and 8 bases from J, with 14 bases in between. Germline V lookup: CDR1 MNHEY, CDR2 SMNVEV (reference sequence). The CDR3 DNA reads as TGTGCCAGCAGTTCATTTGTGGAAGGAGGCTACACCTTC. Translating gives CASSSFVEGGYTF.

The chain employs TRBV15 and TRBJ1-2, with TRBD1 identical over 8 bases. The CDR3 sequence is 13 residues long. Germline CDR1 is LNHNV and CDR2 is YYDKDF (reference sequence). V lost 3 bases to trimming and J lost 7 bases; unmatched junction nucleotides: 4. The DNA for the CDR3 is TGTGCCACCAGCAGCGATACAGGGGGTGGCTACACCTTC. It translates to CATSSDTGGGYTF.

The chain has TRBV3-1 and TRBJ1-2; tentative D call: TRBD1 (5 bases). This CDR3 contains 13 residues. V was shortened by 9 bases and J by 7 bases, with 18 bases between the two germline ends. From germline, CDR1 is LGHDT and CDR2 YNNKEL (reference sequence). For the CDR3, the DNA is TGTGCCAGTCAGGGAGGAGGAAGGTTTGGCTACACCTTC. It yields the protein CASQGGGRFGYTF.

V gene TRBV12-3 or TRBV12-4 combines with J gene TRBJ2-5; 8 bases align to TRBD2. J lost 4 bases, V lost 5 bases, and 9 bases had no gene match. CDR3 length: 15 residues. The CDR3: CASSPTDGRVETQYF. CDR3 bases: TGTGCCAGCAGTCCCACCGACGGGAGGGTAGAGACCCAGTACTTC.

This clonotype was seen a single time. This chain joins TRBV12-3 or TRBV12-4 and TRBJ1-2; D possibly corresponds to TRBD1 (5 bases). The CDR3 is 21 residues long. Trimming stripped 1 base from V and 6 bases from J, with 33 bases between. The CDR3 region is CASSLEMFGFGRAGSKDGYTF. The CDR3 bases are TGTGCCAGCAGTTTAGAAATGTTCGGGTTTGGTCGAGCAGGGTCAAAGGATGGCTACACCTTC.

The sample holds a few counts of this clonotype. The chain is built from TRBV5-6 and TRBJ2-1; D unresolved. With the DNA end fitting TRBJ2-7 better, the J assignment may be wrong. The CDR3 has 15 amino acids. Germline V lookup: CDR1 SGHDT, CDR2 YYEEEE. CDR3 coding DNA: TGTGCCAGCAGCTCGCTTTTTAGCTCCTACAATGAGCAGTACTTC. Its translation is CASSSLFSSYNEQYF.

This clonotype was observed a handful of times. The chain links TRBV6-6 to TRBJ2-5; TRBD1 agrees at 9 bases. Judging by the DNA end, TRBJ2-7 fits better; the J call may be wrong. Germline V gene data show CDR1 as MNHNY and CDR2 as SVGAGI (reference sequence). The CDR3 is 14 amino acids. DNA for the CDR3: TGTGCCAGCAGCGGGACAGGGAGATCCGGCGAGCAGTACTTC. Translated: CASSGTGRSGEQYF.

This clonotype was detected a few times. The chain combines TRBV29-1 with TRBJ2-5; 7 bases are a match to TRBD2. Germline CDR1 SQVTM, CDR2 ANQGSEA. CDR3 length equals 12 residues. V shed 6 bases and J 1 base; nucleotides not matched to a gene: 2. CDR3 DNA sequence: TGCAGCGTACTAGCGCTCCAAGAGACCCAGTACTTC. Protein product: CSVLALQETQYF.

CDR3 nucleotides: TGCGCCAGCAGATCAACAGGGTCCCCAGATACGCAGTATTTT. Residues: CASRSTGSPDTQYF. The V and J genes are TRBV5-1 and TRBJ2-3; tentatively, D is TRBD1 (6 bases). This CDR3 spans 14 amino acids. Germline V gives CDR1 SGHRS, CDR2 YFSETQ. Trimming took off 5 bases at V and 4 bases at J, with 14 bases between the two ends.

The chain joins TRBV7-9 to TRBJ2-7, with TRBD2 matching over 14 bases. This CDR3 comprises 15 residues. V was pared by 5 bases and J by 6 bases, with 6 bases of the junction left unmatched. CDR1 SEHNR and CDR2 FQNEAQ come from the germline V gene (reference sequence). CDR3 residues: CASSETSGGASEQYF. DNA of the CDR3: TGTGCCAGCAGCGAGACTAGCGGGGGGGCCTCCGAGCAGTACTTC.

The V call is TRBV10-1, the J call TRBJ2-1, with 9 nucleotides matching TRBD1. The CDR3 covers 15 residues. Germline V lookup: CDR1 WNHNN, CDR2 SYGVQD (reference sequence). The junction had 12 bases not matched to a gene; V was cut back by 7 bases and J by 8 bases. CDR3 nucleotides: TGCGCCAGCAAAGGGGACAGGGAGGGAGCGGATGAGCAGTTCTTC. This sequence encodes CASKGDREGADEQFF.

This clonotype was seen only a few times. This sequence joins TRBV6-6 and TRBJ1-2; D might be TRBD1 (6 bases). The CDR3 covers 15 residues. The germline V gene has CDR1 MNHNY and CDR2 SVGAGI (reference sequence). V lost 5 bases, J lost 3 bases, and 16 bases lay in between. This CDR3 reads CASSRGGALDYGYTF. The CDR3 region has the DNA TGTGCCAGCAGTAGGGGGGGGGCGCTTGACTATGGCTACACCTTC.

In its sample, this clonotype was seen a few times. This chain links TRBV30 with TRBJ1-2; D remains unclear. Germline CDR1 GTSNPN, CDR2 SVGIG (reference sequence). CDR3 length: 16 amino acids. V was pared by 1 base and J by 1 base, with 16 bases between. The CDR3 nucleotides read TGTGCCTGGAGTGACCTAGGGCGAAGAATTAACTATGGCTACACCTTC. Its protein product is CAWSDLGRRINYGYTF.

This clonotype has a count of ten or more. CDR3 bases: TGCGCCAGCAGCCAAGTAACTCCCCGGGGAGGCACAGATACGCAGTATTTT. It yields the protein CASSQVTPRGGTDTQYF. The chain uses TRBV4-3 and TRBJ2-3; TRBD2 might be the D (5 bases). This CDR3 is built from 17 residues. Trimming took 1 base from V and 1 from J, leaving 15 bases between them. The V gene's germline CDR1 is LGHNA and CDR2 YSLEER.

A few counts support this clonotype. V is TRBV30 and J is TRBJ1-2; possible D gene TRBD1, 6 bases. Germline loops: CDR1 GTSNPN, CDR2 SVGIG (reference sequence). Trimming cost V 2 bases and J 6 bases, with 13 bases left between them. The CDR3 totals 13 residues. The CDR3 coding sequence is TGTGCCTGGAGTACTGGACAGAACAATGGCTACACCTTC. Its translation is CAWSTGQNNGYTF.

The chain has TRBV30 and TRBJ1-1; D unresolved. Trimming removed 1 base at V and 6 bases at J, with 12 bases between. Germline V gene data show CDR1 as GTSNPN and CDR2 as SVGIG (reference sequence). This CDR3 contains 13 residues. In nucleotides, the CDR3 is TGTGCCTGGAGTGGAGGCCTGGTGGCTGAAGCTTTCTTT. This encodes CAWSGGLVAEAFF.